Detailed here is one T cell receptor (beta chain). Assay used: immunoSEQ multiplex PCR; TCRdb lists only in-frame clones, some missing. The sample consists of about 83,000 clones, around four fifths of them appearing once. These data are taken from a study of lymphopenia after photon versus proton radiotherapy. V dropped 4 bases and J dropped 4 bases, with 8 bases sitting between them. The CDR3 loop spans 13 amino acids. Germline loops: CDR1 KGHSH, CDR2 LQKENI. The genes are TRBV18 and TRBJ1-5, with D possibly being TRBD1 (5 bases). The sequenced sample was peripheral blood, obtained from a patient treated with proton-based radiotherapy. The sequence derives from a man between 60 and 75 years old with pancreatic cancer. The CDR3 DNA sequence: TGTGCCAGCTCACGGGGCAGAAATCAGCCCCAGCATTTT. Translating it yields CASSRGRNQPQHF.